A selection of T cell receptor beta chains follows, all from one sample in a study of blood T cell repertoires in COVID-19. Libraries were prepared by immunoSEQ multiplex PCR; TCRdb keeps only in-frame clonotypes and omits some of them. The sample has a few hundred thousand clones, about 82% seen once; the top ten hold around 12%. The source material was peripheral blood. Receptors were obtained from an elderly man with acute or convalescent COVID-19. Both conserved end residues are part of each CDR3. Fields, in order: clone size, J gene, D gene, V gene, CDR3 protein, CDR3 DNA. A D gene is named only where the DNA matches it firmly. A clone size is listed for some rows: how often the clone was seen (once, few, many), or a class if it is expanded.

NA,TRBJ2-7,TRBD1,TRBV6-5,CASWEGTGGRGEYF,TGTGCCAGCTGGGAGGGGACAGGGGGCAGGGGGGAGTACTTC
NA,TRBJ2-3,NA,TRBV10-3,CAISGAATDTQYF,TGTGCCATCAGTGGGGCAGCCACAGATACGCAGTATTTT
NA,TRBJ1-2,NA,TRBV19,CASSPTGPYGYTF,TGTGCCAGTAGTCCTACAGGGCCCTATGGCTACACCTTC
NA,TRBJ1-1,TRBD1,TRBV3-1/TRBV3-2,CASSQATGIVAEAFF,TGTGCCAGCAGCCAAGCGACAGGGATCGTCGCTGAAGCTTTCTTT
NA,TRBJ2-7,TRBD2,TRBV6-5,CASRTSGGYEQYF,TGTGCCAGCAGGACTAGCGGGGGATACGAGCAGTACTTC
NA,TRBJ1-2,NA,TRBV10-3,CAISDRGEIDGYTF,TGTGCCATCAGTGATCGGGGGGAGATAGATGGCTACACCTTC
once,TRBJ1-1,NA,TRBV3-1/TRBV3-2,CASSPVANTEAFF,TGTGCCAGCAGCCCGGTTGCTAACACTGAAGCTTTCTTT
NA,TRBJ1-4,NA,TRBV3-1/TRBV3-2,CASSNIGVVAEKLFF,TGTGCCAGCAGCAACATAGGAGTTGTGGCTGAAAAACTGTTTTTT
NA,TRBJ2-5,NA,TRBV3-1/TRBV3-2,CASRLPGQETQYF,TGTGCCAGCAGGCTCCCGGGACAAGAGACCCAGTACTTC
NA,TRBJ1-5,TRBD1,TRBV3-1/TRBV3-2,CASSQQQGQRNQPQHF,TGTGCCAGCAGCCAACAACAGGGGCAGAGGAATCAGCCCCAGCATTTT
NA,TRBJ2-7,NA,TRBV4-1,CASSPLGNPGLGEQYF,TGCGCCAGCAGCCCCCTGGGCAACCCAGGACTGGGTGAGCAGTACTTC
NA,TRBJ2-7,TRBD2,TRBV28,CASSSGGRYEQYF,TGTGCCAGCAGCAGCGGGGGGCGCTACGAGCAGTACTTC
once,TRBJ2-5,NA,TRBV6-2/TRBV6-3,CASSYPARGNQETQYF,TGTGCCAGCAGTTACCCCGCTCGGGGGAACCAAGAGACCCAGTACTTC
NA,TRBJ1-6,TRBD1,TRBV6-2/TRBV6-3,CASSYLTGDSPLHF,TGTGCCAGCAGTTACTTGACAGGGGATTCACCCCTCCACTTT
NA,TRBJ1-2,NA,TRBV28,CASSFSGTVRANYGYTF,TGTGCCAGCAGTTTTTCCGGGACTGTCAGAGCTAACTATGGCTACACCTTC
once,TRBJ1-1,NA,TRBV12-5,CASGPDSLNTEAFF,TGTGCTAGTGGCCCAGACAGCTTGAACACTGAAGCTTTCTTT
NA,TRBJ2-5,NA,TRBV2,CASSLNGAVQETQYF,TGTGCCAGCAGTCTAAACGGAGCCGTCCAAGAGACCCAGTACTTC
once,TRBJ1-1,TRBD1,TRBV18,CASSPIGTGESKAFF,TGTGCCAGCTCACCAATAGGAACAGGGGAGTCGAAAGCTTTCTTT
NA,TRBJ2-7,TRBD2,TRBV19,CASSPGLAGTSYEQYF,TGTGCCAGTAGTCCAGGACTAGCGGGGACTTCCTACGAGCAGTACTTC
once,TRBJ2-6,NA,TRBV27,CASRINFSGANVLTF,TGTGCCAGCAGAATAAATTTCTCTGGGGCCAACGTCCTGACTTTC
NA,TRBJ2-1,NA,TRBV7-9,CASQWEQVSNEQFF,TGTGCCAGCCAATGGGAGCAGGTCAGCAATGAGCAGTTCTTC
NA,TRBJ2-1,NA,TRBV5-4,CASSRGGTSSYNEQFF,TGTGCCAGCAGCCGAGGTGGAACCAGCTCCTACAATGAGCAGTTCTTC
NA,TRBJ1-2,NA,TRBV5-1,CASSLAGTNYGYTF,TGCGCCAGCAGCTTGGCTGGCACGAACTATGGCTACACCTTC
NA,TRBJ1-5,NA,TRBV19,CASRRADFWQPQHF,TGTGCCAGTAGGAGGGCAGACTTTTGGCAGCCCCAGCATTTT
once,TRBJ2-7,NA,TRBV18,CASSSGGGYEQYF,TGTGCCAGCTCCTCAGGAGGAGGGTACGAGCAGTACTTC
NA,TRBJ1-5,NA,TRBV18,CASGAGNQPQHF,TGTGCCAGCGGGGCAGGGAACCAGCCCCAGCATTTT
once,TRBJ1-4,NA,TRBV6-6,CASSSTGRGEKLFF,TGTGCCAGCAGTTCAACAGGGCGGGGGGAAAAACTGTTTTTT
NA,TRBJ1-4,NA,TRBV5-1,CASSLTPAGEKLFF,TGCGCCAGCAGCTTAACCCCCGCCGGTGAAAAACTGTTTTTT
NA,TRBJ2-7,NA,TRBV7-9,CASSAEGELYF,TGTGCCAGCAGCGCTGAGGGAGAGCTTTACTTC
NA,TRBJ2-1,TRBD2,TRBV10-2,CASSELIAGNYEQFF,TGCGCCAGCAGTGAGTTGATAGCGGGGAACTATGAGCAGTTCTTC
few,TRBJ1-5,TRBD1,TRBV6-1,CASSEGGRGLGQPQHF,TGTGCCAGCAGTGAAGGGGGCAGGGGGCTAGGGCAGCCCCAGCATTTT
NA,TRBJ1-2,NA,TRBV5-6,CASSVQGITGYTF,TGTGCCAGCAGCGTACAGGGAATTACTGGCTACACCTTC
NA,TRBJ1-2,TRBD1,TRBV7-9,CASSLETGNGYTF,TGTGCCAGCAGCTTAGAGACAGGGAATGGCTACACCTTC